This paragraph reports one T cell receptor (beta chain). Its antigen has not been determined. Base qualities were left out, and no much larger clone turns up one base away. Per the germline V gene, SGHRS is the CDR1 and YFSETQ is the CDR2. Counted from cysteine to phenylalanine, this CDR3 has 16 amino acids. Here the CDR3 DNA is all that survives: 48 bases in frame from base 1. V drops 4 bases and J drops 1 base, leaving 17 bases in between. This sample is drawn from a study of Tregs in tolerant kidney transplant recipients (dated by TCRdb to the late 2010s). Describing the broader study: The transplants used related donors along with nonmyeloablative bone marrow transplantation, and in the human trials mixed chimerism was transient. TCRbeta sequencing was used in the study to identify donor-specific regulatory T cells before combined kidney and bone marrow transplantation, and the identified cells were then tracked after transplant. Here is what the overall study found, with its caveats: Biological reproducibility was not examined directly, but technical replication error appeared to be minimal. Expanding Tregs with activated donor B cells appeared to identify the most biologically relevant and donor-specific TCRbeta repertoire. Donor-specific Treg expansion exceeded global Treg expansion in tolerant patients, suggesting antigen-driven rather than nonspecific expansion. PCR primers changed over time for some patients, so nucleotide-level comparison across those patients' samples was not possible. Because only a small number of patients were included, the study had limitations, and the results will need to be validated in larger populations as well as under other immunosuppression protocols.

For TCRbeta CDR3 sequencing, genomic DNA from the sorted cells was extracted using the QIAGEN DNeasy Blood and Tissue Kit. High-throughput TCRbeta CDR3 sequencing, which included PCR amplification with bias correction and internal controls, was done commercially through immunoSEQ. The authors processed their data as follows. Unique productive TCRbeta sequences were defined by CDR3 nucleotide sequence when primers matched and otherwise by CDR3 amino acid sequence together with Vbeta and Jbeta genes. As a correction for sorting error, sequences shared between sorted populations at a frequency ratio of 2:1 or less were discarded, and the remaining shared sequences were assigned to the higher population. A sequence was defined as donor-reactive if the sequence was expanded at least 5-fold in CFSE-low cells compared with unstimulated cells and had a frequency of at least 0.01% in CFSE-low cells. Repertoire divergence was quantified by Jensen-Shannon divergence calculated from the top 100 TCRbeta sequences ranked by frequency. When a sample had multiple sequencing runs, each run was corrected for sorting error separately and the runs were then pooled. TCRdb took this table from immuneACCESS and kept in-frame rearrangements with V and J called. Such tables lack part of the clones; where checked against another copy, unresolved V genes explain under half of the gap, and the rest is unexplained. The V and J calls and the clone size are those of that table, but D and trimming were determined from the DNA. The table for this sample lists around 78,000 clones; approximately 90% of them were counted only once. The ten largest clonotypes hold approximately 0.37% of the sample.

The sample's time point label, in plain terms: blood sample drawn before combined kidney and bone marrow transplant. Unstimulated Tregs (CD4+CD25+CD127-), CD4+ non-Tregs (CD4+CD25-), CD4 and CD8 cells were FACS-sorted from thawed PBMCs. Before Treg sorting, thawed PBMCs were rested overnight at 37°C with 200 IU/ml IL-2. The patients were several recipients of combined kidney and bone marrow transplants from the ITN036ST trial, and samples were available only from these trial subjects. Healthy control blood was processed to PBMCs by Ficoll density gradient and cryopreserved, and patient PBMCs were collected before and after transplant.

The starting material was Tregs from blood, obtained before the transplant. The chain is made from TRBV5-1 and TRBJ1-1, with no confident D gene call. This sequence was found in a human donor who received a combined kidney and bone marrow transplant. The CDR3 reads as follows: CASSVPAPGPNTEAFF. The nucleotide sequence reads TGCGCCAGCAGCGTACCAGCCCCCGGGCCGAACACTGAAGCTTTCTTT.